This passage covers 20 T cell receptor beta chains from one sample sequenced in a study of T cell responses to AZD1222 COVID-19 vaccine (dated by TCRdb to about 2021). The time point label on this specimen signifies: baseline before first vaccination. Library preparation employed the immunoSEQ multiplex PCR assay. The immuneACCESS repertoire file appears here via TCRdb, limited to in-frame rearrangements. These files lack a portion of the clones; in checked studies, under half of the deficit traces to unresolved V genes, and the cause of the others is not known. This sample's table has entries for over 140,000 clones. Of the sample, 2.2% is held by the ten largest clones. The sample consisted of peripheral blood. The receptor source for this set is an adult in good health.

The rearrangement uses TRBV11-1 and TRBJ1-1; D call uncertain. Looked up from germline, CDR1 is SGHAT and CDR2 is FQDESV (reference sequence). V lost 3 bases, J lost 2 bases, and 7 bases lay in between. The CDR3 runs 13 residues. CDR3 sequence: CASSFVDNTEAFF. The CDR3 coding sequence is TGTGCCAGCAGCTTTGTGGATAACACTGAAGCTTTCTTT.

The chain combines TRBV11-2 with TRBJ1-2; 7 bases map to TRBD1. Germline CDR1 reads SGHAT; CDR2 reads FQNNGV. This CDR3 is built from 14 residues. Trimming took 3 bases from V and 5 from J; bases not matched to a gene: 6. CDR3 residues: CASSLDRRGYGYTF. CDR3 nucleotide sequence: TGTGCCAGCAGCTTGGACAGGAGGGGTTATGGCTACACCTTC. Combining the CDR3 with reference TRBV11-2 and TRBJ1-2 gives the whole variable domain EAGVAQSPRYKIIEKRQSVAFWCNPISGHATLYWYQQILGQGPKLLIQFQNNGVVDDSQLPKDRFSAERLKGVDSTLKIQPAKLEDSAVYLCASSLDRRGYGYTFGSGTRLTVV.

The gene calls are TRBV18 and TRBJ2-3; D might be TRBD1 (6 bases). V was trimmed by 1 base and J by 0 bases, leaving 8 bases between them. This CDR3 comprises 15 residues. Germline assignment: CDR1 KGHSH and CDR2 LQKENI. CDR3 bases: TGTGCCAGCTCACCACTGGACAGTAGCACAGATACGCAGTATTTT. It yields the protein CASSPLDSSTDTQYF.

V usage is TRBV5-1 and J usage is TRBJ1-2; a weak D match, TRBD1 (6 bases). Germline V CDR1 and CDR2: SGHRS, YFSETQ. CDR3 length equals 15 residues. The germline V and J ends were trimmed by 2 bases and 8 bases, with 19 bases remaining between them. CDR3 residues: CASSLETGDREGYTF. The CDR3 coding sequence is TGCGCCAGCAGCTTAGAGACAGGTGACCGGGAGGGCTACACCTTC.

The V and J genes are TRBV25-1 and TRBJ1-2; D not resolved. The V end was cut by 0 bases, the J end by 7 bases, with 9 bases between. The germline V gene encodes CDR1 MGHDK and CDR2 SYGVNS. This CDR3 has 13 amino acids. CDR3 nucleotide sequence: TGTGCCAGCAGTGAATATCGCGGATCTGGCTACACCTTC. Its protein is CASSEYRGSGYTF.

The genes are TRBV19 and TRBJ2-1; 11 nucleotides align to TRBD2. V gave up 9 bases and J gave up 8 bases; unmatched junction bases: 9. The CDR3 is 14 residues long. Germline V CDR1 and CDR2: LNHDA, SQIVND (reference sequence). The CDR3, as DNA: TGTGCCAGCTTGGGTAGCGGGGGGGCCCATGAGCAGTTCTTC. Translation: CASLGSGGAHEQFF.

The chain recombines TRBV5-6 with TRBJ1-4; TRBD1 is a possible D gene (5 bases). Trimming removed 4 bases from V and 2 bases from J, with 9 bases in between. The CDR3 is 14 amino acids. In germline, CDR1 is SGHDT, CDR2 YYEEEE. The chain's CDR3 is CASSQGLTNEKLFF. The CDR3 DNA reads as TGTGCCAGCAGCCAGGGACTGACTAATGAAAAACTGTTTTTT.

Here the CDR3 DNA reads TGTGCCAGCAGTTACGGGGAGGGGTGGAGCAATCAGCCCCAGCATTTT. Protein: CASSYGEGWSNQPQHF. The V gene is TRBV6-6, the J gene TRBJ1-5; a possible D gene is TRBD1 (5 bases). With 2 bases removed from V and 1 base from J, the gap between germline ends came to 12 bases. The germline V gene has CDR1 MNHNY and CDR2 SVGAGI (reference sequence). The CDR3 has 16 residues.

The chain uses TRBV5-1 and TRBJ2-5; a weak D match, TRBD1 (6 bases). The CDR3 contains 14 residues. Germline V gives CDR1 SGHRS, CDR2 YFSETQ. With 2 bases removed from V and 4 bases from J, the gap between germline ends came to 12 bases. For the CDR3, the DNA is TGCGCCAGCAGCTTTGGGGGCTCGGGAGAGACCCAGTACTTC. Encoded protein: CASSFGGSGETQYF.

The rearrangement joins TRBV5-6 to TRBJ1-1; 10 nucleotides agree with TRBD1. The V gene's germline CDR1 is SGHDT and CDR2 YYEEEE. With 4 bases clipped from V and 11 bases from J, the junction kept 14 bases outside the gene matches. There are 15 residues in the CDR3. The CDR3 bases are TGTGCCAGCAGCGCCTTCGGGACAGGGGCTTTAGTTGCTTTCTTT. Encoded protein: CASSAFGTGALVAFF.

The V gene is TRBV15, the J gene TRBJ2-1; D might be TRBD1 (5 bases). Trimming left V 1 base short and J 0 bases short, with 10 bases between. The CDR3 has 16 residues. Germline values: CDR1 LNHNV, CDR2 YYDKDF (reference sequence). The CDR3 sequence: CATSRGAGFSYNEQFF. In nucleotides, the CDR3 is TGTGCCACCAGCAGAGGGGCAGGGTTCTCCTACAATGAGCAGTTCTTC.

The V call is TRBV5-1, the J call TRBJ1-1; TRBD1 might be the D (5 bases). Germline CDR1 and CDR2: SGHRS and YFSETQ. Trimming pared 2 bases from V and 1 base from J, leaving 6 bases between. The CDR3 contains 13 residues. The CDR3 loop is CASSFGQNTEAFF. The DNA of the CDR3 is TGCGCCAGCAGCTTTGGACAGAACACTGAAGCTTTCTTT.

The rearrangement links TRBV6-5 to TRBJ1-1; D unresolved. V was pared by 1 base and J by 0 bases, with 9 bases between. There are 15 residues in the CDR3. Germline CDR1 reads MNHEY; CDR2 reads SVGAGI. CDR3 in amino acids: CASSYFGNMNTEAFF. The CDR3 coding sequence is TGTGCCAGCAGTTACTTTGGTAACATGAACACTGAAGCTTTCTTT.

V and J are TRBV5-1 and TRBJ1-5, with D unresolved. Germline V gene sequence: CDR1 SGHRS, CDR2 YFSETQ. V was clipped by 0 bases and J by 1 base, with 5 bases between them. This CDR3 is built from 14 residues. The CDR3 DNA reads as TGCGCCAGCAGCTTGGTGCCGAGCAATCAGCCCCAGCATTTT. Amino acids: CASSLVPSNQPQHF. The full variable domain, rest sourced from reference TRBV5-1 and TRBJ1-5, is KAGVTQTPRYLIKTRGQQVTLSCSPISGHRSVSWYQQTPGQGLQFLFEYFSETQRNKGNFPGRFSGRQFSNSRSEMNVSTLELGDSALYLCASSLVPSNQPQHFGDGTRLSIL.

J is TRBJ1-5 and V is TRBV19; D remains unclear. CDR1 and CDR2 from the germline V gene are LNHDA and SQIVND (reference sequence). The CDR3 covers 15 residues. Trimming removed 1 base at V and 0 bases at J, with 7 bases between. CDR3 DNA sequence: TGTGCCAGTAGTATAGGGGCAGGTAGCAATCAGCCCCAGCATTTT. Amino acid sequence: CASSIGAGSNQPQHF.

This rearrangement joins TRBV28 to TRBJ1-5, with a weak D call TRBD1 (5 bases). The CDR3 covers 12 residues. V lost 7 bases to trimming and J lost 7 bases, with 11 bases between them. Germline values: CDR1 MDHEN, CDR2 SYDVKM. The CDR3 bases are TGTGCCAGCACCCCTGGGGGGCAGCCCCAGCATTTT. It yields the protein CASTPGGQPQHF.

CDR3 DNA: TGTGCCAGCACTCTGGGACAGGCGTACGAGCAGTACTTC. Amino acid sequence: CASTLGQAYEQYF. J is TRBJ2-7 and V is TRBV6-5, with 8 bases identical to TRBD1. This CDR3 contains 13 residues. V trimming: 7 bases; J trimming: 4 bases; junction bases outside the gene matches: 6. CDR1 is MNHEY, CDR2 SVGAGI, per germline.

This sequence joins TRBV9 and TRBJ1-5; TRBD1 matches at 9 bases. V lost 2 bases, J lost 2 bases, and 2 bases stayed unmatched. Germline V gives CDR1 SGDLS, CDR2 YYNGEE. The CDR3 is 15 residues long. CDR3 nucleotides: TGTGCCAGCAGCGTGGGACAGGGAGGCAATCAGCCCCAGCATTTT. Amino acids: CASSVGQGGNQPQHF.

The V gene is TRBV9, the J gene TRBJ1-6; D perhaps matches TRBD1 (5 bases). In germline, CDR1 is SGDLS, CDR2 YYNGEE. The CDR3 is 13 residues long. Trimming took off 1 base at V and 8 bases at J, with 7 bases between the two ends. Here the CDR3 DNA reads TGTGCCAGCAGCGTAAGGGACGATTCACCCCTCCACTTT. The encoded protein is CASSVRDDSPLHF.

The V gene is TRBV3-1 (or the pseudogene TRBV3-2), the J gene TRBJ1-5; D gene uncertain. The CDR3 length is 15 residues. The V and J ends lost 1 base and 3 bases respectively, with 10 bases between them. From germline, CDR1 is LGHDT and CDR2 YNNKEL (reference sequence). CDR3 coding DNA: TGTGCCAGCAGCCAAGTATCCAGCTCCAATCAGCCCCAGCATTTT. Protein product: CASSQVSSSNQPQHF.